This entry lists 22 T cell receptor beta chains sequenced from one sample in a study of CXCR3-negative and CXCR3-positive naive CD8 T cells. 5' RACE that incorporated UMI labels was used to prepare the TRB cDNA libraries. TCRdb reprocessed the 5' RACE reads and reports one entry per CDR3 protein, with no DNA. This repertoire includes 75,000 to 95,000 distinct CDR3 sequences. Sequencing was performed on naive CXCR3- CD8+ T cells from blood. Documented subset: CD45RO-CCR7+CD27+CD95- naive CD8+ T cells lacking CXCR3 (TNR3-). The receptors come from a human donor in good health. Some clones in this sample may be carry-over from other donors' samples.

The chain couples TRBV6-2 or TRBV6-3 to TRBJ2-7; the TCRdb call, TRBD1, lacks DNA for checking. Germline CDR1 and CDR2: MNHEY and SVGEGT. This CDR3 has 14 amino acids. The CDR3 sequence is CASSYQGASYEQYF.

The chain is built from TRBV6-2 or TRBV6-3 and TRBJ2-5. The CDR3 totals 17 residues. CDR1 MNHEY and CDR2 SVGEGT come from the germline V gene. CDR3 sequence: CASSYPYSKVAGETQYF.

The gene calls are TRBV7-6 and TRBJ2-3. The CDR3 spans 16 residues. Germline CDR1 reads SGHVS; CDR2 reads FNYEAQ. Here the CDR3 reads CASSLAGDPYTDTQYF.

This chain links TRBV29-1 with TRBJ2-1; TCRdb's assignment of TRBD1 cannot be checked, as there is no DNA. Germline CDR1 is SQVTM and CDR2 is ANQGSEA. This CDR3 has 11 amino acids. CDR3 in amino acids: CSVEDLAGEFF.

The CDR3 region is CASSLGSGSGNEQFF. This chain joins TRBV5-4 and TRBJ2-1; absent DNA, TCRdb's TRBD2 call cannot be checked. Germline V gene data show CDR1 as SGHNT and CDR2 as YYREEE (reference sequence). This CDR3 region has 15 residues.

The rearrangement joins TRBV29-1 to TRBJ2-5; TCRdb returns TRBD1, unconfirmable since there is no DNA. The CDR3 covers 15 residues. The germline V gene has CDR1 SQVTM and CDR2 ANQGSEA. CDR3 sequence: CSFYRDRALQETQYF.

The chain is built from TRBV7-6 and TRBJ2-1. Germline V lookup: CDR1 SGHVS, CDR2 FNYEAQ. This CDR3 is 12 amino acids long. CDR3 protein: CASSLVWNEQFF.

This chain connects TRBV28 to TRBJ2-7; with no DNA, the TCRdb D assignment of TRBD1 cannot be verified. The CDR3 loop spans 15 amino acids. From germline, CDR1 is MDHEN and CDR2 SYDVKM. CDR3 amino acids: CASTSEDRDSYEQYF.

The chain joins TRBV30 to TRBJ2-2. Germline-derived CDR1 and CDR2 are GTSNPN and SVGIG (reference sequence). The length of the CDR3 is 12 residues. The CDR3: CAWTHISGELFF.

CDR3 residues: CSARDPDRATYEQYF. V and J are TRBV20-1 and TRBJ2-7; the D call from TCRdb, TRBD1, cannot be confirmed without DNA. The CDR3 sequence is 15 residues long. The V gene's germline CDR1 is DFQATT and CDR2 SNEGSKA (reference sequence).

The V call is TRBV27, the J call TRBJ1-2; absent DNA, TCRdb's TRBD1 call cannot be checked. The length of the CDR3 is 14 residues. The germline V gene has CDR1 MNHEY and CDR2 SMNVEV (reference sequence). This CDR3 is CASSFDRYRAGYTF.

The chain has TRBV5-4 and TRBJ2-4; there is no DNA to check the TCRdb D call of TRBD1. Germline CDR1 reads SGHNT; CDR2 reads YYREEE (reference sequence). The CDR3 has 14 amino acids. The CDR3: CASSARGRENIQYF.

CDR3 loop: CSAEGLTSTDTQYF. The chain links TRBV29-1 to TRBJ2-3; TCRdb lists TRBD1, though no DNA is available to test this call. CDR3 length: 14 amino acids. Germline-derived CDR1 and CDR2 are SQVTM and ANQGSEA.

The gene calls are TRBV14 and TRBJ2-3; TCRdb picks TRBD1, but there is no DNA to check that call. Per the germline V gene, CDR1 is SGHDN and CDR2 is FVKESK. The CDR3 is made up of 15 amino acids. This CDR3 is CASSRDRSSTDTQYF.

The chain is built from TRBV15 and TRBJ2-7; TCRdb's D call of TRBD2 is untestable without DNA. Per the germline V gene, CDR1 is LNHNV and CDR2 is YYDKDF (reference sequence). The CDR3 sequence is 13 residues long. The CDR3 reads CATSVSGTYEQYF.

CDR3 in amino acids: CASSLEGGERRNEQFF. V gene TRBV7-9 combines with J gene TRBJ2-1; absent DNA, TCRdb's TRBD1 call cannot be checked. Looked up from germline, CDR1 is SEHNR and CDR2 is FQNEAQ (reference sequence). This CDR3 comprises 16 residues.

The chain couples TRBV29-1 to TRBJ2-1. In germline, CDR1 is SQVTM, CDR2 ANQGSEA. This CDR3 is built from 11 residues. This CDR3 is CSVVSSWSQFF.

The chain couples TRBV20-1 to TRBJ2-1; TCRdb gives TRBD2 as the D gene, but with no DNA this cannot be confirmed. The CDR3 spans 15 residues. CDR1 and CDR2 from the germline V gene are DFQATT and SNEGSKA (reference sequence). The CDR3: CSARDTGLSYNEQFF.

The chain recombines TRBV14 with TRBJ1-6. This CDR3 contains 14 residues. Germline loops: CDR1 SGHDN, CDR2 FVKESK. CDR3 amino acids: CASSQDLGGSPLHF.

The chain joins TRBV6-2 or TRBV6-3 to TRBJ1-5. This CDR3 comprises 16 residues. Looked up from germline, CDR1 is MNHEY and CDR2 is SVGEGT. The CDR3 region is CASSLARQNSNQPQHF.

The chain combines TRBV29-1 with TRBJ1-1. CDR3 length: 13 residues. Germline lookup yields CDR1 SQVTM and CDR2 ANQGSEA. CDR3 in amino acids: CSVRGEGLFEAFF.

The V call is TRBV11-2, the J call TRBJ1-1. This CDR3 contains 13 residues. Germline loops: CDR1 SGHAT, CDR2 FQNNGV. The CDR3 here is CASSHTGGTEAFF.